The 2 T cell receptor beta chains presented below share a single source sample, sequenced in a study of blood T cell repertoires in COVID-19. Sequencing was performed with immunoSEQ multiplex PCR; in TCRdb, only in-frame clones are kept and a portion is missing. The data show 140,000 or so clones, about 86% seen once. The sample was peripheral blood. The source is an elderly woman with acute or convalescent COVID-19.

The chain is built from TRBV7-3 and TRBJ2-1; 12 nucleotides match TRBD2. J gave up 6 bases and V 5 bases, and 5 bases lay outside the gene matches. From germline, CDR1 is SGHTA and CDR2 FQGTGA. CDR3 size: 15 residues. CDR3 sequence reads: CASSPPSGGANEQFF. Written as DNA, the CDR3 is TGTGCCAGCAGCCCTCCTAGCGGGGGGGCCAATGAGCAGTTCTTC.

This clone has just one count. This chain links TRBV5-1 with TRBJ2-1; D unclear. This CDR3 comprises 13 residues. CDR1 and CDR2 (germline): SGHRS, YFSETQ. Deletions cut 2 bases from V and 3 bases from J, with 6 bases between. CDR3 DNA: TGCGCCAGCAGCTTCGGCGGCTACAATGAGCAGTTCTTC. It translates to CASSFGGYNEQFF.